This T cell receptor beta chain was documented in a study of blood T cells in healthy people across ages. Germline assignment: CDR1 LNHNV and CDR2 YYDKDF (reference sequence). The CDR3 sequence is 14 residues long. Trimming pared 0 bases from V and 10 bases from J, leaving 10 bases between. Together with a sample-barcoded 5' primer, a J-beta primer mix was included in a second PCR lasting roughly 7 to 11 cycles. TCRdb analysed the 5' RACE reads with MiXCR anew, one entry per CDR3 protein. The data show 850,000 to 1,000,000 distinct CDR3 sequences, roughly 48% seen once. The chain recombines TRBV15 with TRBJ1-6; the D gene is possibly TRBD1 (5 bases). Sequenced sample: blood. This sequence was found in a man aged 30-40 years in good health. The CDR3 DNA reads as TGTGCCACCAGCAGAGATGTTTCAGGGTCACCCCTCCACTTT. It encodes CATSRDVSGSPLHF.